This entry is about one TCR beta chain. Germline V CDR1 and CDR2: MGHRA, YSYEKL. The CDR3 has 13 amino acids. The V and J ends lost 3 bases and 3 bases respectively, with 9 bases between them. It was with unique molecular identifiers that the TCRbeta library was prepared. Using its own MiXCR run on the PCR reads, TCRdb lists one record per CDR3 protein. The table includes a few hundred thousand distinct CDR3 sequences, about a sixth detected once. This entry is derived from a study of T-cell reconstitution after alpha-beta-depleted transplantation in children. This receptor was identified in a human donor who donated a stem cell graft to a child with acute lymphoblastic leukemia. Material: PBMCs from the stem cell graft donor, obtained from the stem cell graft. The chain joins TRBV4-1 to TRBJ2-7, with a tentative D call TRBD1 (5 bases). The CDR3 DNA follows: TGCGCCAGCAGCCATGACAGTGGCTACGAGCAGTACTTC. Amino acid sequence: CASSHDSGYEQYF.